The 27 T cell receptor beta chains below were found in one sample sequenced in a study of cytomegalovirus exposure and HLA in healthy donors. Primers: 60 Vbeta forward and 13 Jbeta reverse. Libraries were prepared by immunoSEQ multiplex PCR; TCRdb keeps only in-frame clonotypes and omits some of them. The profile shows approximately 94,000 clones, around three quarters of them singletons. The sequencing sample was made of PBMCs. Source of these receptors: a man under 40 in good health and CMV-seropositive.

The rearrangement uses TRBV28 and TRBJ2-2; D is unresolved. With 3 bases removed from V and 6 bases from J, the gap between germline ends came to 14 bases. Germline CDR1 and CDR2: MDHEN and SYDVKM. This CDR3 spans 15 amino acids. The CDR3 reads CASSFVLNKPGELFF. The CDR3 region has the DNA TGTGCCAGCAGTTTCGTGCTAAATAAACCCGGGGAGCTGTTTTTT. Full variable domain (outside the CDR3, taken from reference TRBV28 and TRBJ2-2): DVKVTQSSRYLVKRTGEKVFLECVQDMDHENMFWYRQDPGLGLRLIYFSYDVKMKEKGDIPEGYSVSREKKERFSLILESASTNQTSMYLCASSFVLNKPGELFFGEGSRLTVL.

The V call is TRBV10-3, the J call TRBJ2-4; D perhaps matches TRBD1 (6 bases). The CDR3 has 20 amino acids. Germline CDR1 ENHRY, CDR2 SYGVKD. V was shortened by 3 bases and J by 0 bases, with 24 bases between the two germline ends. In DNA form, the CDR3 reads TGTGCCATCAGTGATCCTGTTCGGGACACTTCTTTACTAGCCAAAAACATTCAGTACTTC. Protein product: CAISDPVRDTSLLAKNIQYF.

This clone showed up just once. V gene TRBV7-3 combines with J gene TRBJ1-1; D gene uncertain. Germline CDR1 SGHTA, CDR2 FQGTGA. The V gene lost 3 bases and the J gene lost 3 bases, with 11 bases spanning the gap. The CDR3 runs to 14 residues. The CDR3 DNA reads TGTGCCAGCAGCTTCACTCTTCGGGACACTGAAGCTTTCTTT. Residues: CASSFTLRDTEAFF.

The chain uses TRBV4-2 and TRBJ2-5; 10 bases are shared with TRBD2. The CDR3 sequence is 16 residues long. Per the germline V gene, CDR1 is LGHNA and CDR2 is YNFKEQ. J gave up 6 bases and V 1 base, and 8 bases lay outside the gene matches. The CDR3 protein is CASSQGSGGASKTQYF. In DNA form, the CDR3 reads TGTGCCAGCAGCCAAGGGAGCGGGGGGGCATCGAAGACCCAGTACTTC.

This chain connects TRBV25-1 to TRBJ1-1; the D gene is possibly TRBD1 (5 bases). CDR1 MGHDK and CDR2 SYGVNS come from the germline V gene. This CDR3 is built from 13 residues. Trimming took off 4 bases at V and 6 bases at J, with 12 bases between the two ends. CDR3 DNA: TGTGCCAGCAGTGTAAGGGGCGGGGCTGAAGCTTTCTTT. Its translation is CASSVRGGAEAFF.

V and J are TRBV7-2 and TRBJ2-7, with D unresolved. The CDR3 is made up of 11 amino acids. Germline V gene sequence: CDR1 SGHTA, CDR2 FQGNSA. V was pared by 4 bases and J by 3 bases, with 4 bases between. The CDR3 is CASSSYYEQYV. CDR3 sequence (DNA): TGTGCCAGCAGCTCCTACTACGAGCAGTACGTC.

In DNA form, the CDR3 reads TGTGCCAGCAGCTTAAGAACGGGAGTCACCGGGGAGCTGTTTTTT. Protein product: CASSLRTGVTGELFF. The genes are TRBV7-9 and TRBJ2-2; weak D call: TRBD2 (6 bases). The germline V gene has CDR1 SEHNR and CDR2 FQNEAQ (reference sequence). This CDR3 is built from 15 residues. The V and J ends lost 2 bases and 4 bases respectively, with 11 bases between them.

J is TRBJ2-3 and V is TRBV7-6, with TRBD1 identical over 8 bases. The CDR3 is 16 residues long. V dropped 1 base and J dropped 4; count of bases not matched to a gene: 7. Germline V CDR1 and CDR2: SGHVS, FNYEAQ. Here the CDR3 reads CASSLEGRGRSDTQYF. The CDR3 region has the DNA TGTGCCAGCAGCTTAGAAGGCAGGGGGCGCTCAGATACGCAGTATTTT.

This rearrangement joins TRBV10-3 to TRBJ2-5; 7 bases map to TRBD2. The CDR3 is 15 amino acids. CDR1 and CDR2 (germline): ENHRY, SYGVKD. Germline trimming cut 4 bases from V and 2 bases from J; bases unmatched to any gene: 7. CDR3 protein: CAISVGWGGQETQYF. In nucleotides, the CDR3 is TGTGCCATCAGTGTAGGATGGGGGGGACAAGAGACCCAGTACTTC.

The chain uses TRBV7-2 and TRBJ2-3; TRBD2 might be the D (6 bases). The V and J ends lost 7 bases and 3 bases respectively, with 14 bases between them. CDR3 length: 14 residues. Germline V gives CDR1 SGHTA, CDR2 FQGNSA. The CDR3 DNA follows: TGTGCCAGCACCCCCGGTCGGGGGACAGATACGCAGTATTTT. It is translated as CASTPGRGTDTQYF.

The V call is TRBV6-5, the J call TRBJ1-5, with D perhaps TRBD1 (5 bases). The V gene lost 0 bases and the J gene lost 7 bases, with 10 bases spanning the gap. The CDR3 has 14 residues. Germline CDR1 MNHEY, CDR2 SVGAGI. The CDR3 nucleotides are TGTGCCAGCAGTTACTCGAAGGGGCACCAGCCCCAGCATTTT. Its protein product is CASSYSKGHQPQHF.

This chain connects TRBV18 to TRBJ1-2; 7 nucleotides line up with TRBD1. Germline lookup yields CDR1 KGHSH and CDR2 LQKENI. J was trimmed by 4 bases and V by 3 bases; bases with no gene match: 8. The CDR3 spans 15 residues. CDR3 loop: CASSPPNRGGYGYTF. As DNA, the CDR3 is TGTGCCAGCTCACCCCCTAACAGGGGTGGCTATGGCTACACCTTC.

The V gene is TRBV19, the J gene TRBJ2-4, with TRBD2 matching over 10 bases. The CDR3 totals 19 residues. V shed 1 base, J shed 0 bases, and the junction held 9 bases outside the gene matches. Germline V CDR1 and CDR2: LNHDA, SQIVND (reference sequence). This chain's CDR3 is CASSIALAGADLAKNIQYF. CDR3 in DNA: TGTGCCAGTAGTATAGCCCTAGCGGGAGCAGATCTAGCCAAAAACATTCAGTACTTC.

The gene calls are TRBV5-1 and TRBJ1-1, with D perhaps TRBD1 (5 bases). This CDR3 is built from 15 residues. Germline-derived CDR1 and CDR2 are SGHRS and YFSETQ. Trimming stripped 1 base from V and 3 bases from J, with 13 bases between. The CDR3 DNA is TGCGCCAGCAGCTTGCGAAGGGGAAGGGACACTGAAGCTTTCTTT. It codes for CASSLRRGRDTEAFF.

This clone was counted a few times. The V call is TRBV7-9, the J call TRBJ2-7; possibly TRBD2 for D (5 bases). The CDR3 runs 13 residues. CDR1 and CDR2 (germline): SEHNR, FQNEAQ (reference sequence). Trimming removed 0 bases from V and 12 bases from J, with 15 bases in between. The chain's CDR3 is CASSLALDYGLYF. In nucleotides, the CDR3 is TGTGCCAGCAGCTTAGCTCTCGACTACGGATTGTACTTC.

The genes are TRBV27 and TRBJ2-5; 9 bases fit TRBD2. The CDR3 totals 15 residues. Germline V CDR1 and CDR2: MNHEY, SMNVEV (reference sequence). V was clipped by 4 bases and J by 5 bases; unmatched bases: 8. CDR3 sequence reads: CASSSFTGTSETQYF. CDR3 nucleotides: TGTGCCAGCAGTTCTTTCACCGGGACTAGCGAGACCCAGTACTTC.

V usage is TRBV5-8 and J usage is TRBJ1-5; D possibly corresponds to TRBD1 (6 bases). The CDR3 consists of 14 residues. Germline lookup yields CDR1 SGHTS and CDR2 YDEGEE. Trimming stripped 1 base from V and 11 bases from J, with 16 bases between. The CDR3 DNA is TGTGCCAGCAGCTTGTTGGGGGCGCAAATGGCCCAGCATTTT. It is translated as CASSLLGAQMAQHF.

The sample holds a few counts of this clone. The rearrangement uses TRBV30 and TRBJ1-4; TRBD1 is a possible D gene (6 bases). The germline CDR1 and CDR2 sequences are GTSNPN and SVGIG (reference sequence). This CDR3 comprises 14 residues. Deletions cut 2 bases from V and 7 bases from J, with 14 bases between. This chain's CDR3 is CAWSLGGPFEKLFF. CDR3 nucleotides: TGTGCCTGGAGTTTGGGGGGGCCTTTTGAAAAACTGTTTTTT.

CDR3 DNA: TGTGCCAGCAGCTTAGTGGCAGGGAGCAATCAGCCCCAGCATTTT. Translated: CASSLVAGSNQPQHF. The chain is built from TRBV7-2 and TRBJ1-5, with a possible D match to TRBD1 (5 bases). V lost 1 base and J lost 1, with 8 bases in between. Germline V gene sequence: CDR1 SGHTA, CDR2 FQGNSA. This CDR3 comprises 15 residues.

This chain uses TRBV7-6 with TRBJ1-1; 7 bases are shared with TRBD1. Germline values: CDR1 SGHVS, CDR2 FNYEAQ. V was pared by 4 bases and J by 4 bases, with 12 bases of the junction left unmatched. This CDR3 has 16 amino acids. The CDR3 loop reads CASSSGTVDLGTEAFF. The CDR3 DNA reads TGTGCCAGCAGCTCTGGGACAGTAGATTTGGGCACTGAAGCTTTCTTT.

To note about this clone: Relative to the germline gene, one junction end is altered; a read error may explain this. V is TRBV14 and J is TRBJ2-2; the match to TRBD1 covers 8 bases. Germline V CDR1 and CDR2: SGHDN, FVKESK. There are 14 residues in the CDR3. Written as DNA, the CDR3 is TGTGCCAGCAGCCGGGGACAGGCGGTCGGGGAGCCGTTTTTT. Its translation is CASSRGQAVGEPFF.

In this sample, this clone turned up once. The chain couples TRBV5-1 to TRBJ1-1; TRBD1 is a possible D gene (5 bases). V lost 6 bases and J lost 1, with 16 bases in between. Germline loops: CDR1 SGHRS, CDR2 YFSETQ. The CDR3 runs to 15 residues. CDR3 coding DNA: TGCGCCAGCATTGGGGGTCGGGGGGGGAACACTGAAGCTTTCTTT. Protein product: CASIGGRGGNTEAFF.

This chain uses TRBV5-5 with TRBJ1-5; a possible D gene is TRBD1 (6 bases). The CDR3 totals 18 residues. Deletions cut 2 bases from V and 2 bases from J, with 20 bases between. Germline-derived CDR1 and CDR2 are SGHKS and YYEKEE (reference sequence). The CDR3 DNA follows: TGTGCCAGCAGCTTTTCCCCTCGGACAGATTGGGGCAATCAGCCCCAGCATTTT. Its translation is CASSFSPRTDWGNQPQHF.

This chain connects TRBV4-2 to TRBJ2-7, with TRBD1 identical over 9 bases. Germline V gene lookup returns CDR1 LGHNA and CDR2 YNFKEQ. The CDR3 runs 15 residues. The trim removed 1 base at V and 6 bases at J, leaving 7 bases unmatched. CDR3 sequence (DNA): TGTGCCAGCAGCCAAGTGGGACAGGGTAGGGGCGAGCAGTACTTC. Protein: CASSQVGQGRGEQYF.

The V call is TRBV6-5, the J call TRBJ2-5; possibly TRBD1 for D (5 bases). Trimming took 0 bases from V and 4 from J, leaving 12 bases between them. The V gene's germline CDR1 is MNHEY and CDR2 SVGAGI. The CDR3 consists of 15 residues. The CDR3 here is CASSYSKGRPETQYF. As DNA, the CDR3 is TGTGCCAGCAGTTACTCGAAGGGGCGTCCAGAGACCCAGTACTTC.

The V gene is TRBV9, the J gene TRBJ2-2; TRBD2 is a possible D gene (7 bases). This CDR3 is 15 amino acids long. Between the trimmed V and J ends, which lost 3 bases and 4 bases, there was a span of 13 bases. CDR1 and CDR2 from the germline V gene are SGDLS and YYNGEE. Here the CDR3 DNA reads TGTGCCAGCAGCGCAAGGGGAGGGGGCACCGGGGAGCTGTTTTTT. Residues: CASSARGGGTGELFF.

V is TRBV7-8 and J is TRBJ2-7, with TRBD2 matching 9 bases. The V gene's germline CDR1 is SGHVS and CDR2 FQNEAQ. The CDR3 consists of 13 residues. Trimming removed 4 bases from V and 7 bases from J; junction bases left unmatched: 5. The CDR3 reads CASSSMLAGEQYF. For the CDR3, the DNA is TGTGCCAGCAGCTCGATGCTAGCGGGAGAGCAGTACTTC.